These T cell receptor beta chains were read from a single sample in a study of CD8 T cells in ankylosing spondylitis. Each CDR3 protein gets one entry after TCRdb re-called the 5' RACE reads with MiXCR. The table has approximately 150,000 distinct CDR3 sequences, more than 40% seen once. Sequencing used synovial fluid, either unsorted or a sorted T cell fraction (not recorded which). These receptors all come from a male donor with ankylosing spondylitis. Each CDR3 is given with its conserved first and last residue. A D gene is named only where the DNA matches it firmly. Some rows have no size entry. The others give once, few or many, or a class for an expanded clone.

CDR3nt: TGTGCCACCAGCAGAGATTACGGGGGTAATCAGCCCCAGCATTTT
CDR3aa: CATSRDYGGNQPQHF
abundance: -
v_gene: TRBV15
d_gene: -
j_gene: TRBJ1-5

CDR3nt: TGTGCCACCAGCGTAGACTTGGGCCCGAATGAGCAGTTCTTC
CDR3aa: CATSVDLGPNEQFF
abundance: -
v_gene: TRBV15
d_gene: -
j_gene: TRBJ2-1

CDR3nt: TGCAGTGTTAGTTGGTTTTACGAGCAGTACTTC
CDR3aa: CSVSWFYEQYF
abundance: -
v_gene: TRBV20-1
d_gene: -
j_gene: TRBJ2-7

CDR3nt: TGTGCCAGCAGTCACTACTCTGGGACAGGGATGATCACTGAAGCTTTCTTT
CDR3aa: CASSHYSGTGMITEAFF
abundance: -
v_gene: TRBV6-5
d_gene: TRBD1
j_gene: TRBJ1-1

CDR3nt: TGTGCCATCAGTGAGACCGGACAGGAGCCTAACACTGAAGCTTTCTTT
CDR3aa: CAISETGQEPNTEAFF
abundance: many
v_gene: TRBV10-3
d_gene: TRBD1
j_gene: TRBJ1-1

CDR3nt: TGTGCCAGCAGCTTAAGCGGGTGGTCTTACGAGCAGTACTTC
CDR3aa: CASSLSGWSYEQYF
abundance: few
v_gene: TRBV11-2
d_gene: -
j_gene: TRBJ2-7

CDR3nt: TGTGCCAGTAGTATTTGGGGGGGCTACGAGCAGTACTTC
CDR3aa: CASSIWGGYEQYF
abundance: few
v_gene: TRBV19
d_gene: TRBD2
j_gene: TRBJ2-7

CDR3nt: TGCAGTGCCCGAGGTGGACTAGCGGGAGAAGGGCAGTACTTC
CDR3aa: CSARGGLAGEGQYF
abundance: -
v_gene: TRBV20-1
d_gene: TRBD2
j_gene: TRBJ2-7

CDR3nt: TGTGCCAGCAGCCTTGGACAGATTAATCAGCCCCAGCATTTT
CDR3aa: CASSLGQINQPQHF
abundance: -
v_gene: TRBV3-1
d_gene: -
j_gene: TRBJ1-5

CDR3nt: TGTGCCAGCAGCTTACTTTTCGGGGAGGAAGGGGAAGAGACCCAGTACTTC
CDR3aa: CASSLLFGEEGEETQYF
abundance: -
v_gene: TRBV7-8
d_gene: -
j_gene: TRBJ2-5

CDR3nt: TGTGCCAGCATAGGGATGGGGACAGGGGTCCCCTCTGGGGCCAACGTCCTGACTTTC
CDR3aa: CASIGMGTGVPSGANVLTF
abundance: -
v_gene: TRBV2
d_gene: TRBD1
j_gene: TRBJ2-6

CDR3nt: TGTGCCAGCAGTTACGGGTCCGCTAGCTCTGGAAACACCATATATTTT
CDR3aa: CASSYGSASSGNTIYF
abundance: -
v_gene: TRBV6-5
d_gene: -
j_gene: TRBJ1-3

CDR3nt: TGTGCCAGCAGCTTAGTCGGCGGGTACTACAATGAGCAGTTCTTC
CDR3aa: CASSLVGGYYNEQFF
abundance: -
v_gene: TRBV7-9
d_gene: -
j_gene: TRBJ2-1

CDR3nt: TGTGCCAGCAGTTACCGGTCTAGTTTGGCCTACAATGAGCAGTTCTTC
CDR3aa: CASSYRSSLAYNEQFF
abundance: few
v_gene: TRBV6-5
d_gene: -
j_gene: TRBJ2-1

CDR3nt: TGTGCCAGCAGTTTCCGAGGCCCGACCAACGAGCAGTACTTC
CDR3aa: CASSFRGPTNEQYF
abundance: many
v_gene: TRBV28
d_gene: -
j_gene: TRBJ2-7

CDR3nt: TGCAGTCCGCCGGTAGCGGGAGATGAGCAGTTCTTC
CDR3aa: CSPPVAGDEQFF
abundance: few
v_gene: TRBV20-1
d_gene: TRBD2
j_gene: TRBJ2-1

CDR3nt: TGTGCCAGCAGCCGGGGACTAGCGGTCCAAGAGACCCAGTACTTC
CDR3aa: CASSRGLAVQETQYF
abundance: -
v_gene: TRBV12-3/TRBV12-4
d_gene: TRBD2
j_gene: TRBJ2-5

CDR3nt: TGCAGTGCTAGAGATTTTCGACAATCCTATGGCTACACCTTC
CDR3aa: CSARDFRQSYGYTF
abundance: once
v_gene: TRBV20-1
d_gene: -
j_gene: TRBJ1-2

CDR3nt: TGCGCCAGCAGCCAAGATGGGGACCCAGGACCGACAAGCTCCTATAATTCACCCCTCCACTTT
CDR3aa: CASSQDGDPGPTSSYNSPLHF
abundance: -
v_gene: TRBV4-1
d_gene: -
j_gene: TRBJ1-6

CDR3nt: TGTGCCAGCAGCCAAGATCCGGGACAGGGGAATGAAAAACTGTTTTTT
CDR3aa: CASSQDPGQGNEKLFF
abundance: many
v_gene: TRBV4-2
d_gene: TRBD1
j_gene: TRBJ1-4